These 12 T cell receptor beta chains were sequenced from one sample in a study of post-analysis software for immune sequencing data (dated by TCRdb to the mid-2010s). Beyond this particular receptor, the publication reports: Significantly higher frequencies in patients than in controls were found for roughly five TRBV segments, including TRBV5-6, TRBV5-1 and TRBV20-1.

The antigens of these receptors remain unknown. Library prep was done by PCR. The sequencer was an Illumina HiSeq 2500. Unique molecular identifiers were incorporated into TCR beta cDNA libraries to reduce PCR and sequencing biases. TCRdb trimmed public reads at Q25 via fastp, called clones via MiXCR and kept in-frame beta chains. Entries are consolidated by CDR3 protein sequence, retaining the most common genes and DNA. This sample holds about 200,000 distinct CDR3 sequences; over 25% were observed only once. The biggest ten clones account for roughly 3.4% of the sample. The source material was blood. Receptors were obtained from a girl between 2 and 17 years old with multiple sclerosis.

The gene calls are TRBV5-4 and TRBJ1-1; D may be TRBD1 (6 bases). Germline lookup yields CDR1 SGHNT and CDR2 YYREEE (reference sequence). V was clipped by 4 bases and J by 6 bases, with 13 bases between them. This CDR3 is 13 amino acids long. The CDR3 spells CASSPGQRAEAFF. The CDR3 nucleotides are TGTGCCAGCAGCCCTGGACAGCGCGCTGAAGCTTTCTTT.

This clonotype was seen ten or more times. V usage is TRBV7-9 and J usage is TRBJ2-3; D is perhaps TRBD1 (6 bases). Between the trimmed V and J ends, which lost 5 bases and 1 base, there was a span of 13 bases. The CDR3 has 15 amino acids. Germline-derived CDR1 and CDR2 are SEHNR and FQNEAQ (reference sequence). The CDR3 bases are TGTGCCAGCAGCGAACAGGGACATCGCACAGATACGCAGTATTTT. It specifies CASSEQGHRTDTQYF.

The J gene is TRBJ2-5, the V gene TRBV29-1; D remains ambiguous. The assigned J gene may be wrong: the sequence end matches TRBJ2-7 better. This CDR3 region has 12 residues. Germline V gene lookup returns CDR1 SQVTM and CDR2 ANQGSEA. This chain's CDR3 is CSVRFTGYEQYF. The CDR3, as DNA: TGCAGCGTCCGCTTCACGGGTTACGAGCAGTACTTC.

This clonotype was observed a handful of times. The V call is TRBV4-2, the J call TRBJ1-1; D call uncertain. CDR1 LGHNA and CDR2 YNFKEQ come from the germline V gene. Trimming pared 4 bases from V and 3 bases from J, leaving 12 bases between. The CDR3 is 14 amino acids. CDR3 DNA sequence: TGTGCCAGCAGCCCGAAGACGAGCGACACTGAAGCTTTCTTT. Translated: CASSPKTSDTEAFF.

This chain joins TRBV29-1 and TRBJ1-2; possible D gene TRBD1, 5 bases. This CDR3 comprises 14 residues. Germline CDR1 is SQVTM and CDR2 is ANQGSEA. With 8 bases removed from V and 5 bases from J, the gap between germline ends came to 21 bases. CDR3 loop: CSSAVSGGGYGYTF. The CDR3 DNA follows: TGCAGCTCGGCTGTGTCGGGGGGAGGTTATGGCTACACCTTC.

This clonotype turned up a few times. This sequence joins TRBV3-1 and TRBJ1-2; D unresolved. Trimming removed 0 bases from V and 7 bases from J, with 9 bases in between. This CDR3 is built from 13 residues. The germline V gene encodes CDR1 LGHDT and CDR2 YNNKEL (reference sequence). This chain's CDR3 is CASSQELPLGYTF. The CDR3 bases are TGTGCCAGCAGCCAAGAACTACCGCTTGGCTACACCTTC.

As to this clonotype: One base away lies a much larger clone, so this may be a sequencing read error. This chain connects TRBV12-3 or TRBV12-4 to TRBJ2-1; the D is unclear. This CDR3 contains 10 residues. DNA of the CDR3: TGTACCAGCAGTTTTAATGAGCAGTTCTTC. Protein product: CTSSFNEQFF.

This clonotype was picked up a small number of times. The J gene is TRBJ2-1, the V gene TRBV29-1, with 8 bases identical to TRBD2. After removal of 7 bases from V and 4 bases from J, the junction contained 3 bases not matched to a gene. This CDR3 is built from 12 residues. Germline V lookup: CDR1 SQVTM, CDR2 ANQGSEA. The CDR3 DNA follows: TGCAGCGAAGCGGGAGATTACAATGAGCAGTTCTTC. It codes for CSEAGDYNEQFF.

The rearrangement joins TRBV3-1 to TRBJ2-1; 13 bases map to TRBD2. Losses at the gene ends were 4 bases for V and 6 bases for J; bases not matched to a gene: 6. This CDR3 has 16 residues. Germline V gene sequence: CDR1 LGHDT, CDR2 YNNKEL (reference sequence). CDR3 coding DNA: TGTGCCAGCAGCCCCCAGACTAGCGGGAGGACCAATGAGCAGTTCTTC. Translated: CASSPQTSGRTNEQFF.

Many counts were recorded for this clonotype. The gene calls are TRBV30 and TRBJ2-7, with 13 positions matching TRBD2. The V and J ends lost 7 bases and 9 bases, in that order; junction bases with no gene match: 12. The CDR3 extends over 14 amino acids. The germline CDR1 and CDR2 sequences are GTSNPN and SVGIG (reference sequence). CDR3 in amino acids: CASDLGTSGMRQYF. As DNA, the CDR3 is TGTGCCTCCGACTTAGGGACTAGCGGGATGAGGCAGTACTTC.

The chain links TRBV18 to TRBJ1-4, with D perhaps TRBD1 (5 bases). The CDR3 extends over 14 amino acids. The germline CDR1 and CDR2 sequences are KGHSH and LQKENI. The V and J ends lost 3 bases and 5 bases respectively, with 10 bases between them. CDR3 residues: CASSPGLGNEKLFF. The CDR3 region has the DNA TGTGCCAGCTCACCGGGACTAGGGAATGAAAAACTGTTTTTT.

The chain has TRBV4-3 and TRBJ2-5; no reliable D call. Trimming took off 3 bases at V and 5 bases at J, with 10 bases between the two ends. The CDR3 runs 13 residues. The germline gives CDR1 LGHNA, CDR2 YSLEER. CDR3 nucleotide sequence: TGCGCCAGCAGCCAGGCCTACTCGGAGACCCAGTACTTC. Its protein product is CASSQAYSETQYF.